The 32 T cell receptor beta chains listed next were all sequenced from one sample in a study of identical twins. TCRdb called the 5' RACE reads again in MiXCR, with one record for every CDR3 protein. The sample carries 1.5 million to 2 million distinct CDR3 sequences, 25% to 35% recorded once. The sequenced sample was cord blood. The receptors originated from a newborn girl in good health.

This clonotype has just a few counts. This chain links TRBV7-9 with TRBJ2-7, with D possibly matching TRBD2 (6 bases). The CDR3 spans 15 residues. The V and J ends lost 1 base and 3 bases respectively, with 13 bases between them. Germline CDR1 SEHNR, CDR2 FQNEAQ (reference sequence). The CDR3: CASSLDRGGFYEQYF. For the CDR3, the DNA is TGTGCCAGCAGCTTAGATCGAGGAGGGTTCTACGAGCAGTACTTC.

This chain joins TRBV5-1 and TRBJ2-5; TRBD2 matches at 7 bases. Trimming at V came to 4 bases and at J to 2 bases, leaving 8 bases not matched to a gene. Germline V gene sequence: CDR1 SGHRS, CDR2 YFSETQ. The CDR3 consists of 15 residues. Here the CDR3 reads CASSPLASLQETQYF. The CDR3 DNA follows: TGCGCCAGCAGCCCACTAGCGAGCTTACAAGAGACCCAGTACTTC.

The J gene is TRBJ1-2, the V gene TRBV5-1; tentative D call: TRBD1 (6 bases). The CDR3 covers 13 residues. The V and J ends lost 2 bases and 8 bases respectively, with 13 bases between them. In germline, CDR1 is SGHRS, CDR2 YFSETQ. Written as DNA, the CDR3 is TGCGCCAGCAGCTTTTTGGGGGCGGGAGGCTACACCTTC. Translating gives CASSFLGAGGYTF.

The rearrangement joins TRBV27 to TRBJ2-5; D is perhaps TRBD2 (7 bases). The J call may be mistaken, given a closer DNA end match to TRBJ2-7. CDR1 is MNHEY and CDR2 is SMNVEV in the germline V gene (reference sequence). This CDR3 has 15 residues. The CDR3 here is CASLGASGQTYEQYF. CDR3 sequence (DNA): TGTGCCAGCCTCGGGGCTAGCGGACAGACCTACGAGCAGTACTTC.

Comment on this clonotype: Germline and junction disagree at one end, which may indicate a read error. The chain couples TRBV29-1 to TRBJ2-4; D may correspond to TRBD1 or TRBD2 (5 bases each). Judging by the DNA end, TRBJ2-7 fits better; the J call may be wrong. CDR3 size: 16 residues. Germline V gives CDR1 SQVTM, CDR2 ANQGSEA. Here the CDR3 reads CSAEDVMARAGYEQYF. DNA of the CDR3: TGCAGCGCTGAAGATGTAATGGCGAGGGCAGGGTACGAGCAGTACTTC.

V and J are TRBV18 and TRBJ2-5; D is uncertain. With 6 bases removed from V and 2 bases from J, the gap between germline ends came to 16 bases. In germline, CDR1 is KGHSH, CDR2 LQKENI. This CDR3 contains 15 residues. CDR3 sequence reads: CASSLREVRQETQYF. CDR3 in DNA: TGTGCCAGCTCCCTAAGAGAAGTGAGGCAAGAGACCCAGTACTTC.

The chain links TRBV28 to TRBJ2-3; 10 positions match TRBD2. Trimming at V came to 5 bases and at J to 2 bases, leaving 7 bases not matched to a gene. The CDR3 loop spans 16 amino acids. Germline V gene sequence: CDR1 MDHEN, CDR2 SYDVKM. CDR3 DNA sequence: TGTGCCAGCAGTGACTTAGCGGGAGGTTCCACAGATACGCAGTATTTT. Translation: CASSDLAGGSTDTQYF. The whole variable domain, remainder taken from reference TRBV28 and TRBJ2-3, is DVKVTQSSRYLVKRTGEKVFLECVQDMDHENMFWYRQDPGLGLRLIYFSYDVKMKEKGDIPEGYSVSREKKERFSLILESASTNQTSMYLCASSDLAGGSTDTQYFGPGTRLTVL.

This clonotype occurred a few times. The rearrangement links TRBV29-1 to TRBJ1-2, with D maybe TRBD1 (6 bases). V shed 1 base and J shed 4 bases, with 13 bases lying between them. Germline V gene lookup returns CDR1 SQVTM and CDR2 ANQGSEA. The CDR3 totals 14 residues. The CDR3 sequence: CSVEAGAPGYGYTF. The CDR3 coding sequence is TGCAGCGTTGAAGCAGGGGCCCCAGGCTATGGCTACACCTTC. The full variable domain, in which reference TRBV29-1 and TRBJ1-2 provide the parts outside the CDR3, is SAVISQKPSRDICQRGTSLTIQCQVDSQVTMMFWYRQQPGQSLTLIATANQGSEATYESGFVIDKFPISRPNLTFSTLTVSNMSPEDSSIYLCSVEAGAPGYGYTFGSGTRLTVV.

The DNA of the CDR3 is TGTGCCAGCAGCGTAGAGGCAGGGGGCGGTGAAAAACTGTTTTTT. This sequence encodes CASSVEAGGGEKLFF. This chain links TRBV9 with TRBJ1-4, with TRBD1 matching over 8 bases. Germline values: CDR1 SGDLS, CDR2 YYNGEE. The length of the CDR3 is 15 residues. The junction had 5 bases not matched to a gene; V was cut back by 0 bases and J by 7 bases.

The chain has TRBV7-9 and TRBJ2-7; 9 nucleotides line up with TRBD1. CDR3 length: 16 amino acids. The junction had 11 bases not matched to a gene; V was cut back by 5 bases and J by 3 bases. The V gene's germline CDR1 is SEHNR and CDR2 FQNEAQ (reference sequence). As DNA, the CDR3 is TGTGCCAGCAGCGAAACCGGGACAGGGTTTGTCTACGAGCAGTACTTC. This gives the protein CASSETGTGFVYEQYF. The entire variable domain, with the rest obtained from reference TRBV7-9 and TRBJ2-7, is as follows: DTGVSQNPRHKITKRGQNVTFRCDPISEHNRLYWYRQTLGQGPEFLTYFQNEAQLEKSRLLSDRFSAERPKGSFSTLEIQRTEQGDSAMYLCASSETGTGFVYEQYFGPGTRLTVT.

This rearrangement joins TRBV13 to TRBJ2-6; no definite D call. There are 17 residues in the CDR3. V was pared by 7 bases and J by 0 bases, with 16 bases between. Germline assignment: CDR1 PRHDT and CDR2 FYEKMQ (reference sequence). This CDR3 reads CASNLRTAASGANVLTF. As DNA, the CDR3 is TGTGCCAGCAACCTCCGGACGGCCGCCTCTGGGGCCAACGTCCTGACTTTC.

This clonotype has only a few counts. This rearrangement joins TRBV5-1 to TRBJ2-1, with 7 bases that match TRBD2. The length of the CDR3 is 16 residues. V shed 4 bases and J 2 bases; nucleotides not matched to a gene: 9. CDR1 SGHRS and CDR2 YFSETQ come from the germline V gene. In DNA, the CDR3 is TGCGCCAGCAGCGGGCTAGCGGTCACCACCTACAATGAGCAGTTCTTC. Its protein is CASSGLAVTTYNEQFF.

The rearrangement joins TRBV28 to TRBJ2-3; weak D call: TRBD2 (5 bases). Trimming left V 5 bases short and J 11 bases short, with 20 bases between. The CDR3 is 14 amino acids. Germline V gene lookup returns CDR1 MDHEN and CDR2 SYDVKM. CDR3 sequence reads: CASSPYPPNEGQYF. CDR3 nucleotide sequence: TGTGCCAGCAGTCCCTATCCCCCAAACGAGGGGCAGTATTTT.

The table lists this clonotype with a few counts. This chain links TRBV28 with TRBJ2-7, with 10 bases that match TRBD1. V shed 2 bases and J 5 bases; nucleotides not matched to a gene: 12. Germline values: CDR1 MDHEN, CDR2 SYDVKM. The CDR3 covers 17 residues. Here the CDR3 DNA reads TGTGCCAGCAGTTTAAGGACAGGGGGGATCCGTAGGGACGAGCAGTACTTC. Translated, it gives CASSLRTGGIRRDEQYF.

V and J are TRBV18 and TRBJ2-3, with 9 positions matching TRBD2. After removal of 4 bases from V and 0 bases from J, the junction contained 17 bases not matched to a gene. Germline assignment: CDR1 KGHSH and CDR2 LQKENI. The CDR3 sequence is 20 residues long. CDR3 sequence reads: CASSRVLAGSADSSTDTQYF. CDR3 nucleotide sequence: TGTGCCAGCTCACGTGTCCTAGCGGGGTCAGCGGACTCTAGCACAGATACGCAGTATTTT.

The chain carries TRBV13 and TRBJ1-6; D ambiguous. The CDR3 is 16 residues long. In germline, CDR1 is PRHDT, CDR2 FYEKMQ (reference sequence). Trimming pared 0 bases from V and 7 bases from J, leaving 13 bases between. In DNA, the CDR3 is TGTGCCAGCAGCTTAGGAAATCTCTTGGGGAATTCACCCCTCCACTTT. Residues: CASSLGNLLGNSPLHF.

This chain uses TRBV18 with TRBJ2-1; possibly TRBD1 for D (5 bases). Germline lookup yields CDR1 KGHSH and CDR2 LQKENI. Between the trimmed V and J ends, which lost 0 bases and 10 bases, there was a span of 16 bases. This CDR3 spans 15 amino acids. The CDR3 loop is CASSPPRVQSGEQFF. CDR3 nucleotides: TGTGCCAGCTCACCACCCAGGGTCCAATCTGGCGAGCAGTTCTTC.

The V call is TRBV25-1, the J call TRBJ1-2; D is unclear. With 7 bases removed from V and 4 bases from J, the gap between germline ends came to 10 bases. Germline V lookup: CDR1 MGHDK, CDR2 SYGVNS. This CDR3 region has 12 residues. The CDR3 sequence is CASTEDFYGYTF. The CDR3 DNA reads as TGTGCCAGCACGGAGGATTTCTATGGCTACACCTTC.

This chain connects TRBV6-6 to TRBJ1-2; TRBD1 might be the D (5 bases). The germline CDR1 and CDR2 sequences are MNHNY and SVGAGI (reference sequence). Trimming left V 4 bases short and J 10 bases short, with 19 bases between. This CDR3 has 14 amino acids. CDR3 sequence: CASSFEFGGALYTF. In DNA form, the CDR3 reads TGTGCCAGCAGTTTTGAGTTCGGTGGGGCCCTCTACACCTTC.

The chain carries TRBV7-9 and TRBJ2-3; D might be TRBD2 (6 bases). The length of the CDR3 is 19 residues. In germline, CDR1 is SEHNR, CDR2 FQNEAQ (reference sequence). Between the trimmed V and J ends, which lost 1 base and 2 bases, there was a span of 22 bases. This CDR3 is CASSLVSFGGTPPTDTQYF. CDR3 DNA: TGTGCCAGCAGCTTAGTTAGTTTCGGCGGGACGCCCCCCACAGATACGCAGTATTTT.

A note on this clonotype: An end of the junction differs from the germline gene, which may be a read error. The chain combines TRBV10-3 with TRBJ1-2; D not certain. Germline V gene sequence: CDR1 ENHRY, CDR2 SYGVKD. The length of the CDR3 is 13 residues. This CDR3 reads CTISLVGNYGYTF. For the CDR3, the DNA is TGTACCATCAGCCTAGTGGGAAACTATGGCTACACCTTC.

This clonotype was counted a few times. The rearrangement uses TRBV5-6 and TRBJ1-5; no reliable D call. The CDR3 is 13 amino acids. Trimming took off 3 bases at V and 5 bases at J, with 9 bases between the two ends. Per the germline V gene, CDR1 is SGHDT and CDR2 is YYEEEE. CDR3 nucleotides: TGTGCCAGCAGCTACGGGTTGTATCAGCCCCAGCATTTT. Residues: CASSYGLYQPQHF.

The CDR3 loop reads CASSEFPGGPMYEQYF. CDR3 coding DNA: TGTGCCAGCAGTGAATTTCCAGGAGGTCCTATGTACGAGCAGTACTTC. V gene TRBV6-1 combines with J gene TRBJ2-7; D perhaps matches TRBD2 (5 bases). The V gene's germline CDR1 is MNHNS and CDR2 SASEGT. V lost 2 bases and J 4 bases, leaving 18 bases between the germline ends. The CDR3 has 16 amino acids.

This clonotype was detected a few times. This sequence joins TRBV12-3 or TRBV12-4 and TRBJ2-3; TRBD1 might be the D (5 bases). This CDR3 has 15 residues. Between the trimmed V and J ends, which lost 2 bases and 2 bases, there was a span of 11 bases. The DNA for the CDR3 is TGTGCCAGCAGTTTAACGGGCAGGGCCACAGATACGCAGTATTTT. It codes for CASSLTGRATDTQYF.

The V and J genes are TRBV27 and TRBJ2-7; possible D gene TRBD2, 6 bases. Per germline, CDR1 MNHEY and CDR2 SMNVEV (reference sequence). The CDR3 spans 20 residues. Trimming shortened V by 0 bases and J by 3 bases, and 27 bases separated the two germline ends. The chain's CDR3 is CASSLSWGYGTPVGSYEQYF. In nucleotides, the CDR3 is TGTGCCAGCAGTTTATCGTGGGGCTACGGGACTCCCGTTGGTAGCTACGAGCAGTACTTC.

This clonotype turned up a few times. V is TRBV5-1 and J is TRBJ1-2; 11 bases are a match to TRBD1. The germline V gene has CDR1 SGHRS and CDR2 YFSETQ. V was pared by 2 bases and J by 8 bases, with 5 bases of the junction left unmatched. The CDR3 runs 14 residues. CDR3: CASSFGTGGNGYTF. The CDR3 DNA reads as TGCGCCAGCAGCTTCGGGACAGGGGGTAACGGCTACACCTTC.

V is TRBV27 and J is TRBJ1-2, with 8 bases that match TRBD1. CDR1 is MNHEY and CDR2 is SMNVEV in the germline V gene (reference sequence). This CDR3 region has 15 residues. V lost 6 bases, J lost 4 bases, and 10 bases stayed unmatched. The CDR3 sequence: CASSPLTGAGYGYTF. The CDR3 DNA reads TGTGCCAGCAGCCCCCTGACAGGGGCAGGCTATGGCTACACCTTC.

The gene calls are TRBV6-1 and TRBJ2-4; 12 nucleotides line up with TRBD2. Germline V gives CDR1 MNHNS, CDR2 SASEGT. Unmatched junction bases numbered 12, after V lost 2 bases and J lost 7 bases. The CDR3 covers 18 residues. Written as DNA, the CDR3 is TGTGCCAGCAGTGAATTCACGACTAGCGGGAGCACTAGGAACATTCAGTACTTC. Its translation is CASSEFTTSGSTRNIQYF.

In this sample, this clonotype turned up a few times. This chain connects TRBV5-1 to TRBJ2-7, with TRBD1 matching 7 bases. Looked up from germline, CDR1 is SGHRS and CDR2 is YFSETQ. V trimming: 4 bases; J trimming: 4 bases; junction bases outside the gene matches: 14. The CDR3 consists of 16 residues. DNA for the CDR3: TGCGCCAGCAGCCCTTACAGACAGGGCACCTCTTACGAGCAGTACTTC. Protein product: CASSPYRQGTSYEQYF.

Only a few counts were recorded for this clonotype. The V call is TRBV11-3, the J call TRBJ2-1, with 7 bases that match TRBD2. V lost 4 bases, J lost 1 base, and 4 bases stayed unmatched. Germline CDR1 SGHNT, CDR2 YENEEA. The CDR3 covers 15 residues. As DNA, the CDR3 is TGTGCCAGCAGCTCCAAGCGGGGATCCTACAATGAGCAGTTCTTC. Its protein is CASSSKRGSYNEQFF.

In its sample, this clonotype was seen many times. The chain links TRBV7-9 to TRBJ2-7, with a tentative D call TRBD1 (5 bases). Trimming removed 6 bases at V and 2 bases at J, with 8 bases between. The germline gives CDR1 SEHNR, CDR2 FQNEAQ (reference sequence). The CDR3 is made up of 12 amino acids. The CDR3 DNA is TGTGCCAGCAGGGACAAAACCTACGAGCAGTACTTC. Protein: CASRDKTYEQYF.

The DNA for the CDR3 is TGTGCCAGCACCCTCTCAGACAGGAACACTGAAGCTTTCTTT. Protein sequence: CASTLSDRNTEAFF. The gene calls are TRBV12-3 or TRBV12-4 and TRBJ1-1; D might be TRBD1 (5 bases). The CDR3 has 14 residues. The V end lost 7 bases, the J end lost 1 base, and 13 bases lay between the germline ends.